These 17 T cell receptor beta chains share one sample of origin, sequenced in a study of T cell responses to AZD1222 COVID-19 vaccine. The protocol was immunoSEQ multiplex PCR, while the TCRdb copy is restricted to in-frame clones and leaves out a portion. In the table there are about 120,000 clones, 80% to 90% of which are singletons. Sample: peripheral blood, taken on day 0 of AZD1222 vaccination. Source of these receptors: an adult in good health.

The chain employs TRBV7-9 and TRBJ1-1; D not resolved. With 5 bases removed from V and 1 base from J, the gap between germline ends came to 17 bases. CDR3 length equals 16 residues. CDR1 is SEHNR and CDR2 is FQNEAQ in the germline V gene (reference sequence). The CDR3 here is CASSPSSGRRNTEAFF. The CDR3 nucleotides read TGTGCCAGCAGCCCATCGTCGGGGAGGAGGAACACTGAAGCTTTCTTT.

V usage is TRBV4-1 and J usage is TRBJ2-7; TRBD2 is a possible D gene (5 bases). The CDR3 is made up of 15 amino acids. V was shortened by 4 bases and J by 1 base, with 14 bases between the two germline ends. The V gene's germline CDR1 is MGHRA and CDR2 YSYEKL. CDR3 region: CASSLTADSSYEQYF. The CDR3 DNA follows: TGCGCCAGCAGCCTCACAGCGGACTCATCCTACGAGCAGTACTTC.

V gene TRBV10-3 combines with J gene TRBJ1-1; perhaps TRBD1 as D (6 bases). The CDR3 extends over 14 amino acids. The ends were cut back, 6 bases at V and 1 base at J, with 12 bases in the middle. The germline CDR1 and CDR2 sequences are ENHRY and SYGVKD. CDR3 nucleotide sequence: TGTGCCATCAGAGGACAGCCTAAGAACACTGAAGCTTTCTTT. Amino acid sequence: CAIRGQPKNTEAFF.

The gene calls are TRBV11-2 and TRBJ1-3; perhaps TRBD1 as D (5 bases). The CDR3 contains 15 residues. CDR1 is SGHAT and CDR2 is FQNNGV in the germline V gene. V was cut by 4 bases and J by 4 bases, with 14 bases left in between. CDR3: CASSSPRDVGNTIYF. The CDR3 coding sequence is TGTGCCAGCAGCTCGCCCCGGGACGTAGGAAACACCATATATTTT. Full variable domain (rest looked up from reference TRBV11-2 and TRBJ1-3): EAGVAQSPRYKIIEKRQSVAFWCNPISGHATLYWYQQILGQGPKLLIQFQNNGVVDDSQLPKDRFSAERLKGVDSTLKIQPAKLEDSAVYLCASSSPRDVGNTIYFGEGSWLTVV.

This chain connects TRBV5-1 to TRBJ2-6, with D possibly matching TRBD1 (6 bases). Trimming took 9 bases from V and 1 from J, leaving 17 bases between them. Germline V gene sequence: CDR1 SGHRS, CDR2 YFSETQ. The CDR3 totals 16 residues. The CDR3 sequence is CATTRTAASGANVLTF. CDR3 nucleotides: TGCGCCACCACACGGACAGCTGCTTCTGGGGCCAACGTCCTGACTTTC.

The CDR3 spells CATSARSAGLSNQPQHF. CDR3 bases: TGTGCCACCAGTGCTCGGTCGGCCGGGCTAAGCAATCAGCCCCAGCATTTT. This sequence joins TRBV24-1 and TRBJ1-5, with unresolved D. Germline lookup yields CDR1 KGHDR and CDR2 SFDVKD. Trimming removed 5 bases from V and 1 base from J, with 17 bases in between. The CDR3 totals 17 residues.

V and J are TRBV4-2 and TRBJ2-1, with 12 bases that match TRBD2. Trimming cost V 8 bases and J 4 bases; bases outside gene matches: 9. CDR3 size: 16 residues. CDR1 LGHNA and CDR2 YNFKEQ come from the germline V gene. This CDR3 is CASLERTSGNYNEQFF. The CDR3, as DNA: TGTGCCAGCCTAGAAAGGACTAGCGGGAATTACAATGAGCAGTTCTTC.

The chain couples TRBV19 to TRBJ1-5, with 8 bases that match TRBD1. Per germline, CDR1 LNHDA and CDR2 SQIVND (reference sequence). CDR3 length equals 14 residues. The V segment lost 5 bases and the J segment 9 bases; nucleotides outside the gene matches: 9. The CDR3 sequence: CASSQGQGALPQHF. CDR3 bases: TGTGCCAGTAGTCAAGGACAGGGAGCGCTGCCCCAGCATTTT.

The gene calls are TRBV15 and TRBJ2-4; the match to TRBD2 covers 10 bases. The CDR3 covers 18 residues. CDR1 is LNHNV, CDR2 YYDKDF, per germline (reference sequence). After removal of 1 base from V and 3 bases from J, the junction contained 9 bases not matched to a gene. CDR3 coding DNA: TGTGCCACCAGCAGAGGGATGAGCGGGAGGGCCCTCAAAAACATTCAGTACTTC. Its protein product is CATSRGMSGRALKNIQYF.

The CDR3 protein is CASSGSVTEGMDTQYF. CDR3 coding DNA: TGTGCCAGCAGCGGGTCCGTGACAGAGGGTATGGATACGCAGTATTTT. The chain joins TRBV2 to TRBJ2-3; D assignment may be TRBD1 or TRBD2 (5 bases each). Trimming removed 6 bases at V and 6 bases at J, with 22 bases between. CDR3 length equals 16 residues. Germline V lookup: CDR1 SNHLY, CDR2 FYNNEI.

This clone was picked up one time. The CDR3 DNA reads TGTGCCAGCTCGGGACAGGTGGCATATGGCTACACCTTC. Translated, it gives CASSGQVAYGYTF. The J gene is TRBJ1-2, the V gene TRBV14; 8 bases match TRBD1. This CDR3 contains 13 residues. V was pared by 8 bases and J by 5 bases, with 7 bases of the junction left unmatched. The germline CDR1 and CDR2 sequences are SGHDN and FVKESK.

The gene calls are TRBV6-2 or TRBV6-3 and TRBJ1-2; D gene uncertain. CDR3 length: 15 residues. The V and J ends lost 4 bases and 0 bases respectively, with 12 bases between them. The V gene's germline CDR1 is MNHEY and CDR2 SVGEGT. This chain's CDR3 is CASSSLGMTNYGYTF. CDR3 in DNA: TGTGCCAGCAGTTCCCTCGGGATGACTAACTATGGCTACACCTTC.

This chain connects TRBV2 to TRBJ1-3; 9 bases are a match to TRBD1. This CDR3 is built from 13 residues. Germline values: CDR1 SNHLY, CDR2 FYNNEI. Losses at the gene ends were 2 bases for V and 16 bases for J; bases not matched to a gene: 9. As DNA, the CDR3 is TGTGCCAGCAGTGAACCCCGGGACAGGGTCCTTTATTTT. Translating gives CASSEPRDRVLYF.

Worth noting for this clone: This specimen includes other DNA sequences encoding the same CDR3. The chain recombines TRBV2 with TRBJ2-7, with TRBD1 matching 7 bases. CDR3 size: 13 residues. Germline V CDR1 and CDR2: SNHLY, FYNNEI. V shed 6 bases and J 2 bases; nucleotides not matched to a gene: 4. DNA of the CDR3: TGTGCCAGCAGCCCGGGACAGACCTACGAGCAGTACTTC. Its protein product is CASSPGQTYEQYF.

CDR3: CASSQDPGALGEKLFF. The CDR3 nucleotides read TGTGCCAGCAGCCAAGATCCTGGGGCTTTAGGTGAAAAACTGTTTTTT. J is TRBJ1-4 and V is TRBV4-2, with D tentatively TRBD1 (5 bases). Germline V gives CDR1 LGHNA, CDR2 YNFKEQ. This CDR3 region has 16 residues. Trimming left V 0 bases short and J 7 bases short, with 15 bases between.

The chain has TRBV5-1 and TRBJ2-5, with 7 bases lining up with TRBD2. CDR1 is SGHRS, CDR2 YFSETQ, per germline. The junction had 14 bases not matched to a gene; V was cut back by 4 bases and J by 5 bases. The CDR3 has 16 residues. The CDR3 DNA reads TGCGCCAGCAGCGCCAGTACTAGCGCCCCCGGGGAGACCCAGTACTTC. Encoded protein: CASSASTSAPGETQYF.

The chain recombines TRBV9 with TRBJ2-2; a weak D match, TRBD1 (6 bases). Trimming took off 4 bases at V and 6 bases at J, with 13 bases between the two ends. CDR1 is SGDLS, CDR2 YYNGEE, per germline. CDR3 size: 14 residues. This CDR3 reads CASSPRTEPGELFF. The CDR3 DNA follows: TGTGCCAGCAGCCCAAGGACAGAGCCCGGGGAGCTGTTTTTT.